Here is one T cell receptor beta chain with its context. Its antigen is as yet unknown. Authors of the study amplified TCR beta CDR3 regions from RNA transcripts. HTBI primers were employed in a first-round RT-PCR of the TCR CDR3. TCRdb fed the multiplex PCR reads into MiXCR, producing one record per CDR3 protein. This sample has hundreds of thousands of distinct CDR3 sequences, with around 15% found just once. This sample stems from a study of T cells in Graves' hyperthyroidism and ophthalmopathy. At the level of the study: Peripheral blood was collected at initial diagnosis, before any treatment.

This CDR3 is built from 19 residues. Germline CDR1 is LGHDT and CDR2 is YNNKEL (reference sequence). The germline V and J ends were trimmed by 0 bases and 5 bases, with 25 bases remaining between them. Findings of the study overall: Most clonotypes that expanded in the thyroid above 0.001 also showed up in blood.

Roughly 10 ml of fresh peripheral blood supplied the PBMCs. This rearrangement joins TRBV3-1 to TRBJ2-5, with D possibly TRBD2 on 7 matching bases. The receptor's source is a young woman with Graves' hyperthyroidism. Sequencing was done on a sample of blood. CDR3 in amino acids: CASSQEEGGRGGAPETQYF. The CDR3 DNA is TGTGCCAGCAGCCAAGAAGAAGGGGGGCGCGGGGGCGCCCCGGAGACCCAGTACTTC.